This TCR beta chain was observed in a study of blood T cell repertoires in COVID-19 (dated by TCRdb to about 2020). Some background on the complete study: Collaborator samples came from the United States, Italy and Spain and covered acute and convalescent phases of COVID-19. The prospective study material was composed of cDNA or gDNA derived from T cells, B-cell-depleted T cells, or PBMCs. Subjects who had been exposed to COVID-19, were actively infected with it, or had recovered from it provided the deeply sampled blood TCRbeta repertoires that made up the dataset. The repertoires were released in a freely available public database intended as a resource for research on the immune response to SARS-CoV-2. The samples were drawn from two sources: the first 160 participants of the ongoing ImmuneRACE study, and 950 to 1,500 subjects contributed by 6 global collaborators. The sample metadata nearly always contained a de-identified subject ID, COVID-19 status, age in years and sex. Where available, HLA class I and class II types were obtained from metadata supplied by the sample provider rather than from assay-based typing. Study-level results and caveats: Clinical and demographic metadata were provided uncurated, with the amount varying by source and participant.

TCRbeta CDR3 regions were amplified from genomic DNA by means of the immunoSEQ Assay, a bias-controlled multiplex PCR. In the source study's methods: The number of nucleated cells in each sample was estimated by amplification of reference gene primers within the assay. Sequence reads were collapsed and filtered to measure the absolute abundance of every unique TCRbeta CDR3 rearrangement. Productive Simpson clonality was computed per sample as the square root of Simpson's diversity index over productive rearrangements. The immuneACCESS repertoire file appears here via TCRdb, limited to in-frame rearrangements. These files lack a portion of the clones; in checked studies, under half of the deficit traces to unresolved V genes, and the cause of the others is not known. D and trimming were read from the DNA, whereas the V and J calls and clone size are those reported in that table. Recorded for this sample are around 700,000 clones; about 90% of them occurred a single time. Under 0.3% of the sample comes from the top ten.

Collaborating institutions collected whole blood in K2EDTA tubes following their own protocols. Collaborator samples were shipped for TCRbeta analysis as frozen whole blood, isolated PBMCs, or DNA extracted from either sample type. Note on this clone: Its antigen specificity is not known. The input lacks base qualities; no much larger clone sits a single base away.

As encoded in the germline V gene, CDR1 is KGHSH while CDR2 is LQKENI. CDR3 length: 13 amino acids, cysteine to phenylalanine. Just the 39-base CDR3 DNA is kept, in frame starting at base 1. At the junction V is shortened by 0 bases and J by 5 bases, with 8 bases in between. The sample taken for sequencing was peripheral blood. This sequence originates from a woman between 18 and 29 years old with acute or convalescent COVID-19. Recombination joined TRBV18 with TRBJ2-7; TRBD1 could be the D gene, as 6 bases match. For the CDR3, the sequence is CASSPPRGNEQYF. Here is the DNA: TGTGCCAGCTCACCACCGAGGGGGAACGAGCAGTACTTC. Joined to the reference TRBV18 and TRBJ2-7 proteins, this CDR3 gives the full variable domain: NAGVMQNPRHLVRRRGQEARLRCSPMKGHSHVYWYRQLPEEGLKFMVYLQKENIIDESGMPKERFSAEFPKEGPSILRIQQVVRGDSAAYFCASSPPRGNEQYFGPGTRLTVT.